The 2 T cell receptor beta chains in this list originate from one sample, sequenced in a study of blood T cell repertoires in COVID-19. Method: immunoSEQ multiplex PCR; TCRdb's copy keeps in-frame clones and lacks some. The table has around 200,000 clones, roughly 84% seen once. What was sequenced was peripheral blood. These receptors were obtained from a human donor with acute or convalescent COVID-19. The donor label of this sample is uncertain.

The chain combines TRBV11-2 with TRBJ2-5, with 8 bases matching TRBD1. V shed 5 bases and J 4 bases; nucleotides not matched to a gene: 3. This CDR3 has 13 amino acids. Per the germline V gene, CDR1 is SGHAT and CDR2 is FQNNGV. The CDR3 protein is CASSRGQGETQYF. As DNA, the CDR3 is TGTGCCAGCAGCCGCGGACAGGGAGAGACCCAGTACTTC.

In its sample, this clone was seen a few times. CDR3 sequence (DNA): TGTGCCAGCAGTCCCAAACAGGGGAGCCGTAATTCACCCCTCCACTTT. This gives the protein CASSPKQGSRNSPLHF. V is TRBV27 and J is TRBJ1-6; 7 positions match TRBD1. V lost 5 bases to trimming and J lost 6 bases; unmatched junction nucleotides: 10. The CDR3 is made up of 16 amino acids. Germline V CDR1 and CDR2: MNHEY, SMNVEV (reference sequence).